Below, 13 T cell receptor beta chains from the same sample are listed, as sequenced in a study of cytomegalovirus exposure and HLA in healthy donors. The repertoire was sequenced with immunoSEQ multiplex PCR; TCRdb's copy has only in-frame clones and lacks some. Among about 120,000 clones listed, 85% to 90% were seen once. Material: PBMCs. The receptor set was obtained from a woman aged 18-30 years in good health and CMV-seronegative.

The chain combines TRBV30 with TRBJ1-5, with D perhaps matching TRBD1 (5 bases). The CDR3 runs 14 residues. Germline V lookup: CDR1 GTSNPN, CDR2 SVGIG (reference sequence). V lost 1 base to trimming and J lost 0 bases, with 7 bases between them. DNA of the CDR3: TGTGCCTGGAGTGAGGGGTTTAGCAATCAGCCCCAGCATTTT. It yields the protein CAWSEGFSNQPQHF.

The rearrangement uses TRBV11-2 and TRBJ2-1; D unresolved. The germline CDR1 and CDR2 sequences are SGHAT and FQNNGV. This CDR3 contains 16 residues. V lost 0 bases, J lost 5 bases, and 14 bases lay in between. The CDR3 protein is CASSLDSRGSHNEQFF. In nucleotides, the CDR3 is TGTGCCAGCAGCTTAGATTCGAGAGGATCCCACAATGAGCAGTTCTTC.

The rearrangement links TRBV2 to TRBJ2-5; perhaps TRBD1 as D (6 bases). Germline lookup yields CDR1 SNHLY and CDR2 FYNNEI. CDR3 length equals 12 residues. The V gene lost 8 bases and the J gene lost 4 bases, with 11 bases spanning the gap. CDR3 region: CASVGGGETQYF. The CDR3 DNA reads as TGTGCCAGCGTTGGGGGCGGAGAGACCCAGTACTTC.

The V call is TRBV27, the J call TRBJ2-1; 7 bases line up with TRBD2. CDR3 length equals 13 residues. V lost 2 bases, J lost 6 bases, and 1 base stayed unmatched. Germline loops: CDR1 MNHEY, CDR2 SMNVEV (reference sequence). CDR3 coding DNA: TGTGCCAGCAGTTTAGCTAGCGGCAATGAGCAGTTCTTC. Protein: CASSLASGNEQFF.

This clone turned up a few times. The chain joins TRBV6-6 to TRBJ1-4; no firm D call. Germline V gene sequence: CDR1 MNHNY, CDR2 SVGAGI (reference sequence). The germline V and J ends were trimmed by 2 bases and 5 bases, with 9 bases remaining between them. The length of the CDR3 is 14 residues. CDR3 sequence reads: CASSYGDANEKLFF. The CDR3 DNA is TGTGCCAGCAGTTACGGAGACGCGAATGAAAAACTGTTTTTT.

The V and J genes are TRBV13 and TRBJ2-7; 7 bases are shared with TRBD2. Germline loops: CDR1 PRHDT, CDR2 FYEKMQ (reference sequence). This CDR3 spans 14 amino acids. V lost 7 bases and J lost 4; bases outside the gene matches: 10. The CDR3 DNA follows: TGTGCCAGCACCCCGGGCGGGAGAGGGTACGAGCAGTACTTC. Its protein product is CASTPGGRGYEQYF.

V is TRBV6-5 and J is TRBJ1-5; D is perhaps TRBD1 (6 bases). CDR1 MNHEY and CDR2 SVGAGI come from the germline V gene. V was pared by 0 bases and J by 11 bases, with 17 bases between. This CDR3 has 15 residues. CDR3 sequence (DNA): TGTGCCAGCAGTTACTCAGGGGTGGGGAGGGGGGCCCAGCATTTT. Translating it yields CASSYSGVGRGAQHF.

V is TRBV29-1 and J is TRBJ2-7; TRBD2 aligns across 7 bases. Unmatched junction bases numbered 12, after V lost 4 bases and J lost 6 bases. CDR1 and CDR2 (germline): SQVTM, ANQGSEA. This CDR3 spans 14 amino acids. The CDR3 reads CSVVSGLELSEQYF. DNA of the CDR3: TGCAGCGTTGTGTCAGGACTAGAGTTATCCGAGCAGTACTTC.

The gene calls are TRBV5-1 and TRBJ2-7; a possible D gene is TRBD1 (6 bases). Germline assignment: CDR1 SGHRS and CDR2 YFSETQ. V was trimmed by 2 bases and J by 4 bases, leaving 31 bases between them. The CDR3 loop spans 20 amino acids. The CDR3: CASSFNPDPDSRVGGYEQYV. DNA for the CDR3: TGCGCCAGCAGCTTCAACCCTGATCCGGACAGCAGGGTAGGTGGATACGAGCAGTACGTC.

The chain links TRBV25-1 to TRBJ2-3; TRBD1 agrees at 8 bases. The germline V gene has CDR1 MGHDK and CDR2 SYGVNS. CDR3 size: 16 residues. Trimming took 8 bases from V and 4 from J; bases not matched to a gene: 14. The CDR3 spells CASPLQDRVAPDTQYF. The CDR3 DNA reads TGTGCCAGCCCCCTTCAGGACAGGGTAGCCCCAGATACGCAGTATTTT.

The J gene is TRBJ1-1, the V gene TRBV5-1; a weak D match, TRBD1 (6 bases). The V and J ends lost 5 bases and 0 bases respectively, with 11 bases between them. CDR3 length: 14 amino acids. CDR1 is SGHRS and CDR2 is YFSETQ in the germline V gene. The CDR3 DNA sequence: TGCGCCAGCAGGGCAGGGGAGATGAACACTGAAGCTTTCTTT. Protein sequence: CASRAGEMNTEAFF.

This chain uses TRBV6-5 with TRBJ1-4, with D unclear. Germline V lookup: CDR1 MNHEY, CDR2 SVGAGI. CDR3 size: 12 residues. Trimming took off 10 bases at V and 6 bases at J, with 12 bases between the two ends. This chain's CDR3 is CATRARDEKLFF. The DNA for the CDR3 is TGTGCCACTAGAGCGAGAGATGAAAAACTGTTTTTT.

The V and J genes are TRBV7-8 and TRBJ1-4; possible D gene TRBD1, 6 bases. Trimming removed 4 bases from V and 7 bases from J, with 16 bases in between. Germline V gene sequence: CDR1 SGHVS, CDR2 FQNEAQ. The CDR3 runs 15 residues. The CDR3 sequence is CASSWGGTISEKLFF. The CDR3 coding sequence is TGTGCCAGCAGCTGGGGTGGGACAATAAGTGAAAAACTGTTTTTT. Variable domain in full (rest from reference TRBV7-8 and TRBJ1-4): GAGVSQSPRYKVAKRGQDVALRCDPISGHVSLFWYQQALGQGPEFLTYFQNEAQLDKSGLPSDRFFAERPEGSVSTLKIQRTQQEDSAVYLCASSWGGTISEKLFFGSGTQLSVL.